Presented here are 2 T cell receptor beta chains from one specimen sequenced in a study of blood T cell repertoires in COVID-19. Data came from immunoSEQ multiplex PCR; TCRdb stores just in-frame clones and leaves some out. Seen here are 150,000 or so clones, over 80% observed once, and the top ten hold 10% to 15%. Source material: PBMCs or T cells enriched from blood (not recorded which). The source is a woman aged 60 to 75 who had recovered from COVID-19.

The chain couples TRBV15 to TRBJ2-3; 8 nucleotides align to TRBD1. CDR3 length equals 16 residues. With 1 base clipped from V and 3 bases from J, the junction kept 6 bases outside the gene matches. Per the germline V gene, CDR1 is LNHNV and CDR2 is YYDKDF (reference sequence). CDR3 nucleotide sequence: TGTGCCACCAGCAGAGGAGGGGGACAGGAGACAGATACGCAGTATTTT. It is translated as CATSRGGGQETDTQYF. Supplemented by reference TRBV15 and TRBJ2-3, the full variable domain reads DAMVIQNPRYQVTQFGKPVTLSCSQTLNHNVMYWYQQKSSQAPKLLFHYYDKDFNNEADTPDNFQSRRPNTSFCFLDIRSPGLGDTAMYLCATSRGGGQETDTQYFGPGTRLTVL.

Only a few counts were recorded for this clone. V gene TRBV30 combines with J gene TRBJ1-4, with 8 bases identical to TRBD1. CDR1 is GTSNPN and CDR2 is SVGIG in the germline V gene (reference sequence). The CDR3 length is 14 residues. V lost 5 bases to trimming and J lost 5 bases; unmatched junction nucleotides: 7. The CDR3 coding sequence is TGTGCCTGGCACAGGGGGACAGTCAATGAAAAACTGTTTTTT. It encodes CAWHRGTVNEKLFF.